The TCR beta chain described here comes from a study of blood T cell repertoires in COVID-19. For the study at large: The cDNA or gDNA used as material had been derived from T cells, B-cell-depleted T cells, or PBMCs.

The CDR3 is 15 amino acids. The ends lost 7 bases at V and 4 bases at J; junction bases unmatched: 5. The germline V gene encodes CDR1 MNHEY and CDR2 SVGAGI. As processed by the authors: Estimated nucleated cell counts came from reference gene primer amplification. The protocol was immunoSEQ multiplex PCR, while the TCRdb copy is restricted to in-frame clones and leaves out a portion. V and J calls and clone size are those listed in that table; D and trimming were worked out from the DNA. The profile shows about 330,000 clones, 65% to 85% of them singletons. The sequenced material came from peripheral blood. The sequence was collected from a woman aged 50 to 60 with acute or convalescent COVID-19. The chain recombines TRBV6-5 with TRBJ2-1; 12 bases fit TRBD2. The CDR3, as DNA: TGTGCCAGCAAGGTCGGACTAGCGGGGTACAATGAGCAGTTCTTC. It codes for CASKVGLAGYNEQFF.